A selection of T cell receptor beta chains follows, all from one sample in a study of a mutant IDH1 vaccine in newly diagnosed glioma. TCRdb's copy holds only in-frame clones and misses some; the assay was immunoSEQ multiplex PCR. In the table there are some 31,000 clones, less than 90% of which are singletons. These receptors lack a known antigen. The sample consisted of PBMCs, taken from a glioma patient whose treatment included an IDH1 peptide vaccine. All receptors derive from a young woman with glioma. Each CDR3 is given with its conserved first and last residue.

v_gene: TRBV30; j_gene: TRBJ2-7; CDR3aa: CASQGNSYEQYF
v_gene: TRBV2; j_gene: TRBJ2-2; CDR3aa: CASSPRVGTGELFF
v_gene: TRBV5-6; j_gene: TRBJ2-7; CDR3aa: CASSLRYSTYEQYF
v_gene: TRBV18; j_gene: TRBJ2-3; CDR3aa: CASSPTGDTDTQYF
v_gene: TRBV5-1; j_gene: TRBJ1-2; CDR3aa: CASSLALGRRAGYTF
v_gene: TRBV6-4; j_gene: TRBJ2-2; CDR3aa: CASSASGSTGELFF
v_gene: TRBV27; j_gene: TRBJ2-7; CDR3aa: CASSPGLAPYEQYF
v_gene: TRBV4-1; j_gene: TRBJ1-1; CDR3aa: CASSQAGRAYTGEAFF
v_gene: TRBV2; j_gene: TRBJ2-2; CDR3aa: CASSVGWDGELFF
v_gene: TRBV6-1; j_gene: TRBJ1-3; CDR3aa: CASSGQGAQGNTIYF
v_gene: TRBV16; j_gene: TRBJ1-3; CDR3aa: CASSIPSPELSGNTIYF
v_gene: TRBV5-5; j_gene: TRBJ2-2; CDR3aa: CASSLSSSGGMGTGELFF
v_gene: TRBV5-1; j_gene: TRBJ2-7; CDR3aa: CASSLVGRDEQYF
v_gene: TRBV7-2; j_gene: TRBJ2-1; CDR3aa: CASGTGATTYNEQFF
v_gene: TRBV7-2; j_gene: TRBJ2-7; CDR3aa: CASSLSIAGEQYF
v_gene: TRBV9; j_gene: TRBJ1-1; CDR3aa: CASSPRGGANTEAFF
v_gene: TRBV7-9; j_gene: TRBJ1-3; CDR3aa: CASRPGGTGGRNTIYF
v_gene: TRBV7-7; j_gene: TRBJ2-2; CDR3aa: CASSLLDSKVNGELFF
v_gene: TRBV19; j_gene: TRBJ2-7; CDR3aa: CASSIGGQGGYEQYF
v_gene: TRBV11-2; j_gene: TRBJ1-1; CDR3aa: CASSLEWVGGEAFF
v_gene: TRBV6-4; j_gene: TRBJ1-2; CDR3aa: CASSDKDPGGYTF
v_gene: TRBV4-3; j_gene: -; CDR3aa: CASSLGVYGGTSGYYEQYF
v_gene: TRBV11-3; j_gene: TRBJ2-3; CDR3aa: CASSIEQSQYF
v_gene: TRBV2; j_gene: TRBJ1-5; CDR3aa: CASKDDSNQPQHF
v_gene: TRBV9; j_gene: TRBJ1-1; CDR3aa: CASRRTGGLSTEAFF
v_gene: TRBV2; j_gene: TRBJ1-1; CDR3aa: CASSTTGWTPFF
v_gene: TRBV5-8; j_gene: TRBJ2-2; CDR3aa: CASSLRRADGELFF
v_gene: TRBV7-2; j_gene: TRBJ1-3; CDR3aa: CASSLDVGGGNTIYF
v_gene: TRBV7-6; j_gene: TRBJ2-2; CDR3aa: CASSLAAGGRSGELFF